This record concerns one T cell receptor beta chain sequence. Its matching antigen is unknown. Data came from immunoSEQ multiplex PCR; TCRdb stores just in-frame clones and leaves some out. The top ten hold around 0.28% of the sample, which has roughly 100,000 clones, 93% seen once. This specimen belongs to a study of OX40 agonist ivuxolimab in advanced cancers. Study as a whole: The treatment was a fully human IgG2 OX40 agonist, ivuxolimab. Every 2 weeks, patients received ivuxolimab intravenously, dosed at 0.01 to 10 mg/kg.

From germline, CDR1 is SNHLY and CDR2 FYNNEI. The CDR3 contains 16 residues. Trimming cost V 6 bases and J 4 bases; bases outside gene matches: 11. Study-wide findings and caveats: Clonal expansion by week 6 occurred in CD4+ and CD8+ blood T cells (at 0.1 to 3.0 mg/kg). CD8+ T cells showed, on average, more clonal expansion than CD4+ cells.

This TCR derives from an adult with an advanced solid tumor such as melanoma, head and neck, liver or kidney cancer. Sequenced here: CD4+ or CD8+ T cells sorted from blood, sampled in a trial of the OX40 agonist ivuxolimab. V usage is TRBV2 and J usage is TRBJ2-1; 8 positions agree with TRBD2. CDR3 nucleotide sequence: TGTGCCAGCAGGACCTTGGGAGCGGGGGATTACAATGAGCAGTTCTTC. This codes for CASRTLGAGDYNEQFF.